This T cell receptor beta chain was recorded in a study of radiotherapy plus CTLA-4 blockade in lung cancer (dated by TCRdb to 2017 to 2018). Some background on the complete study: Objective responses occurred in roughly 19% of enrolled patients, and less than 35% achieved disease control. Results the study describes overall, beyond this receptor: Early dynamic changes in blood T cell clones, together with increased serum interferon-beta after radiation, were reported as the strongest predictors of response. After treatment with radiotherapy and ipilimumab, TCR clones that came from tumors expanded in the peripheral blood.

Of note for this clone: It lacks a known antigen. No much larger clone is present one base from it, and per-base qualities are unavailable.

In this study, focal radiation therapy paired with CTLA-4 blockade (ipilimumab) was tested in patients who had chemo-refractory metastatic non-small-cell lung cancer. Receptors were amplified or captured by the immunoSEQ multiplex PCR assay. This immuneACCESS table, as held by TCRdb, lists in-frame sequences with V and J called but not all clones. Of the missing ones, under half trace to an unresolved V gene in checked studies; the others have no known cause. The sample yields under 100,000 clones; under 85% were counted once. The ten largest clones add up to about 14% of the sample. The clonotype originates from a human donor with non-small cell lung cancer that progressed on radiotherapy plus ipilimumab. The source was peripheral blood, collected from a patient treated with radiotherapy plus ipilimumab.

The sequenced DNA is TGTGCCAGCAGCTTGGGACAGGGCAACACCGGGGAGCTGTTTTTT. This translates into CASSLGQGNTGELFF. The V and J genes are TRBV7-9 and TRBJ2-2; TRBD1 lines up with 9 middle nucleotides. The germline V gene (reference sequence) specifies SEHNR as CDR1 and FQNEAQ as CDR2. At the junction V is shortened by 3 bases and J by 2 bases; bases outside the gene matches: 1. Spanning cysteine to phenylalanine, the CDR3 consists of 15 amino acids. The sequence is cut down to CDR3 DNA, 45 bases in frame from base 1.